This T cell receptor beta chain was sequenced in a study of T cell responses to AZD1222 COVID-19 vaccine. The CDR3 totals 16 residues. The ends were cut back, 2 bases at V and 0 bases at J, with 8 bases in the middle. Germline V CDR1 and CDR2: SGHTA, FQGTGA. Whole-study findings and limits: CD4 TCRs covered the whole spike, strongest at regions 160-218 and 743-854. Among those given AZD1222, only 6 or 7 were seropositive at baseline.

The data were produced by immunoSEQ multiplex PCR, yet TCRdb's version contains in-frame clones alone and is incomplete. The repertoire consists of 100,000 to 120,000 clones, with 92% occurring once and the leading ten covering roughly 2.5%. Regarding this clone: Its antigen is still unknown.

The V gene is TRBV7-3, the J gene TRBJ2-6; D gene ambiguous. The source is an adult who received the AZD1222 COVID-19 vaccine. The material was peripheral blood, obtained 28 days after the second AZD1222 dose. CDR3 nucleotide sequence: TGTGCCAGCAGCTTACAGTCTAGCTCTGGGGCCAACGTCCTGACTTTC. As protein: CASSLQSSSGANVLTF.